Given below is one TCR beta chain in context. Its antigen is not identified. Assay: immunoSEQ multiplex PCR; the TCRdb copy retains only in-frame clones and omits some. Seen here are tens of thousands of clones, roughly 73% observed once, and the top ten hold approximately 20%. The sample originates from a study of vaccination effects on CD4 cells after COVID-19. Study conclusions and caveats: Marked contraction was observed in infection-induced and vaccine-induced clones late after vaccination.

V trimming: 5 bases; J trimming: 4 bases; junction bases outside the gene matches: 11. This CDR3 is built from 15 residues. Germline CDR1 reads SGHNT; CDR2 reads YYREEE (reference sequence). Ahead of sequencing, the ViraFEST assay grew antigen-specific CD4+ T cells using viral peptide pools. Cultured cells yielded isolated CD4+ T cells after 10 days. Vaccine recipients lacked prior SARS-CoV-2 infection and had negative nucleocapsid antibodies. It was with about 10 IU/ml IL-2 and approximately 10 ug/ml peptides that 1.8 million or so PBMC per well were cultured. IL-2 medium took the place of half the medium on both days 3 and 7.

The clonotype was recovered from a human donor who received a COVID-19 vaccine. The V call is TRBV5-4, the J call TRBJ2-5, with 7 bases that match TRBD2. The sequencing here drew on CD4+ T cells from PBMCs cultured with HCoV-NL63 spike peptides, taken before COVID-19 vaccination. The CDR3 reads CASSLGGEGRETQYF. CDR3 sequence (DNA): TGTGCCAGCAGTCTTGGAGGGGAGGGCAGAGAGACCCAGTACTTC.